These 29 T cell receptor beta chains were sequenced from one sample in a study of OX40 agonist ivuxolimab in advanced cancers. TCRdb's table, derived via immunoSEQ multiplex PCR, lists solely in-frame clones and lacks some. The repertoire includes some 82,000 clones, 94% of them detected once, and 11% sits in the top ten. The sample in question was CD4+ or CD8+ T cells sorted from blood, obtained in a trial of the OX40 agonist ivuxolimab. These receptors all come from an adult with an advanced solid tumor such as melanoma, head and neck, liver or kidney cancer.

Regarding this clone: The same CDR3 is also encoded by other DNA sequences in this sample. The V gene is TRBV27, the J gene TRBJ2-1; TRBD2 aligns across 14 bases. Germline V gene lookup returns CDR1 MNHEY and CDR2 SMNVEV (reference sequence). Trimming took 5 bases from V and 7 from J; bases not matched to a gene: 4. The CDR3 has 15 residues. The CDR3, as DNA: TGTGCCAGCAGTCCGGGGACTAGCGGGAGAAATGAGCAGTTCTTC. Translation: CASSPGTSGRNEQFF.

This chain joins TRBV9 and TRBJ2-7; 13 positions match TRBD2. The CDR3 loop spans 16 amino acids. The germline V gene encodes CDR1 SGDLS and CDR2 YYNGEE. V shed 3 bases and J 1 base; nucleotides not matched to a gene: 4. CDR3 loop: CASSGTSGSGSYEQYF. The CDR3 bases are TGTGCCAGCAGCGGGACTAGCGGGAGTGGATCCTACGAGCAGTACTTC.

The chain joins TRBV6-6 to TRBJ1-1; D remains unclear. Germline V lookup: CDR1 MNHNY, CDR2 SVGAGI (reference sequence). The CDR3 runs to 14 residues. V was cut by 0 bases and J by 1 base, with 6 bases left in between. CDR3 sequence (DNA): TGTGCCAGCAGTTACTCCTTCGAGAACACTGAAGCTTTCTTT. It translates to CASSYSFENTEAFF.

This chain joins TRBV11-3 and TRBJ2-5, with TRBD1 matching 7 bases. The germline V gene encodes CDR1 SGHNT and CDR2 YENEEA. Trimming removed 4 bases from V and 1 base from J; junction bases left unmatched: 6. The CDR3 spans 15 residues. The CDR3 nucleotides read TGTGCCAGCAGCTCAGCCGGACAGGTCCAAGAGACCCAGTACTTC. This sequence encodes CASSSAGQVQETQYF.

This clone has only a few counts. The V gene is TRBV7-6, the J gene TRBJ2-3, with D perhaps being TRBD1 or TRBD2 (5 bases each). Trimming removed 5 bases from V and 1 base from J, with 19 bases in between. Looked up from germline, CDR1 is SGHVS and CDR2 is FNYEAQ. This CDR3 is built from 17 residues. The CDR3 region has the DNA TGTGCCAGCAGCAGCCGGGACCCTAGGGATGGCACAGATACGCAGTATTTT. Translated: CASSSRDPRDGTDTQYF. Looking up the rest from reference TRBV7-6 and TRBJ2-3 gives the full variable domain: GAGVSQSPRYKVTKRGQDVALRCDPISGHVSLYWYRQALGQGPEFLTYFNYEAQQDKSGLPNDRFSAERPEGSISTLTIQRTEQRDSAMYRCASSSRDPRDGTDTQYFGPGTRLTVL.

This chain joins TRBV30 and TRBJ2-1, with 11 nucleotides matching TRBD2. The CDR3 is 13 residues long. The V and J ends lost 3 bases and 6 bases, in that order; junction bases with no gene match: 1. Per germline, CDR1 GTSNPN and CDR2 SVGIG (reference sequence). The CDR3 bases are TGTGCCTGGAGACTAGCGGGAGTCAATGAGCAGTTCTTC. Translating gives CAWRLAGVNEQFF.

CDR3 sequence (DNA): TGCAGCGTACAGGGACTAGCGGGAGTTGTCCCCTACAATGAGCAGTTCTTC. Translation gives CSVQGLAGVVPYNEQFF. The chain is built from TRBV29-1 and TRBJ2-1, with 14 bases identical to TRBD2. The CDR3 has 17 residues. Trimming cost V 6 bases and J 2 bases; bases outside gene matches: 9. Germline-derived CDR1 and CDR2 are SQVTM and ANQGSEA.

CDR3: CASSASSLRTSKDGELFF. CDR3 DNA: TGTGCCAGCAGTGCCTCCTCCCTCCGGACTAGCAAGGACGGGGAGCTGTTTTTT. The V gene is TRBV6-4, the J gene TRBJ2-2; TRBD2 agrees at 8 bases. V shed 4 bases and J 7 bases; nucleotides not matched to a gene: 17. CDR3 length equals 18 residues. CDR1 MRHNA and CDR2 SNTAGT come from the germline V gene.

The chain is built from TRBV14 and TRBJ2-1, with D maybe TRBD2 (5 bases). Germline V CDR1 and CDR2: SGHDN, FVKESK. V dropped 0 bases and J dropped 6 bases, with 18 bases sitting between them. The CDR3 sequence is 17 residues long. The CDR3 loop is CASSQDLRRGRFNEQFF. CDR3 DNA sequence: TGTGCCAGCAGCCAAGATTTGAGACGGGGTCGGTTCAATGAGCAGTTCTTC.

The chain employs TRBV15 and TRBJ2-5; D not resolved. TRBJ2-7 explains the end of the DNA better; the J call may be wrong. This CDR3 has 11 amino acids. Per germline, CDR1 LNHNV and CDR2 YYDKDF (reference sequence). The DNA of the CDR3 is TGTGCCACCAGCAGAGTTTACGAGCAGTACTTC. Translating gives CATSRVYEQYF.

The J gene is TRBJ2-5, the V gene TRBV4-1; 9 bases align to TRBD1. CDR1 and CDR2 (germline): MGHRA, YSYEKL. CDR3 length equals 16 residues. The V segment lost 0 bases and the J segment 4 bases; nucleotides outside the gene matches: 6. The CDR3 is CASSQDRDRVRETQYF. In DNA form, the CDR3 reads TGCGCCAGCAGCCAAGATCGGGACAGGGTAAGAGAGACCCAGTACTTC.

The chain recombines TRBV12-5 with TRBJ2-1; D not resolved. The CDR3 contains 12 residues. From germline, CDR1 is LGHNT and CDR2 FRNRAP. The ends were cut back, 3 bases at V and 7 bases at J, with 7 bases in the middle. In DNA form, the CDR3 reads TGTGCTAGTGGTTTATACACGAATGAGCAGTTCTTC. Amino acids: CASGLYTNEQFF.

This sequence joins TRBV7-2 and TRBJ2-7, with D tentatively TRBD2 (5 bases). Germline V lookup: CDR1 SGHTA, CDR2 FQGNSA. V lost 5 bases and J 4 bases, leaving 15 bases between the germline ends. The CDR3 consists of 14 residues. CDR3 nucleotides: TGTGCCAGCAGCCTATCTAGTGCGGGTTACGAGCAGTACTTC. Translating gives CASSLSSAGYEQYF. Together with reference TRBV7-2 and TRBJ2-7, the CDR3 gives the full variable domain: GAGVSQSPSNKVTEKGKDVELRCDPISGHTALYWYRQSLGQGLEFLIYFQGNSAPDKSGLPSDRFSAERTGGSVSTLTIQRTQQEDSAVYLCASSLSSAGYEQYFGPGTRLTVT.

This sequence joins TRBV30 and TRBJ1-1; maybe TRBD1 (5 bases). The CDR3 runs 12 residues. The V gene's germline CDR1 is GTSNPN and CDR2 SVGIG (reference sequence). With 0 bases removed from V and 5 bases from J, the gap between germline ends came to 7 bases. The CDR3 is CAWSVWGTEAFF. For the CDR3, the DNA is TGTGCCTGGAGTGTGTGGGGGACTGAAGCTTTCTTT.

This rearrangement joins TRBV5-6 to TRBJ2-7, with D maybe TRBD1 (6 bases). The germline gives CDR1 SGHDT, CDR2 YYEEEE. There are 14 residues in the CDR3. The V and J ends lost 2 bases and 0 bases respectively, with 9 bases between them. CDR3 bases: TGTGCCAGCAGCTTTGGGGACAACTCCTACGAGCAGTACTTC. This encodes CASSFGDNSYEQYF.

V gene TRBV9 combines with J gene TRBJ2-7, with 14 bases lining up with TRBD2. The CDR3 is 16 amino acids. The ends lost 3 bases at V and 5 bases at J; junction bases unmatched: 7. Germline V gene lookup returns CDR1 SGDLS and CDR2 YYNGEE. In DNA, the CDR3 is TGTGCCAGCAGCGACCGGACTAGCGGGAGGAACGACGAGCAGTACTTC. It specifies CASSDRTSGRNDEQYF.

The J gene is TRBJ2-1, the V gene TRBV7-9; TRBD2 matches 11 bases. The CDR3 totals 19 residues. From germline, CDR1 is SEHNR and CDR2 FQNEAQ (reference sequence). V was clipped by 0 bases and J by 6 bases; unmatched bases: 13. The CDR3 loop reads CASSLARGSGLAGSNEQFF. The CDR3 DNA follows: TGTGCCAGCAGCTTAGCGCGAGGGAGTGGACTAGCGGGCTCCAATGAGCAGTTCTTC.

This clone was seen only once. V is TRBV10-3 and J is TRBJ2-3; D is ambiguous. The CDR3 spans 15 residues. Germline V CDR1 and CDR2: ENHRY, SYGVKD. Trimming took off 4 bases at V and 0 bases at J, with 11 bases between the two ends. The CDR3 DNA follows: TGTGCCATCAGTGCCCCGGAGTCTAGCACAGATACGCAGTATTTT. Its protein product is CAISAPESSTDTQYF.

V is TRBV6-1 and J is TRBJ2-1; 7 bases are a match to TRBD1. Germline values: CDR1 MNHNS, CDR2 SASEGT. CDR3 length: 15 amino acids. The J segment lost 1 base and the V segment lost 8 bases, leaving 8 bases of the junction unmatched. In nucleotides, the CDR3 is TGTGCCAGCCCAACTAAACAGGGGTCCTACAATGAGCAGTTCTTC. Its translation is CASPTKQGSYNEQFF.

The J gene is TRBJ2-3, the V gene TRBV9, with a possible D match to TRBD2 (6 bases). V lost 3 bases and J 5 bases, leaving 10 bases between the germline ends. The CDR3 is 13 amino acids. Looked up from germline, CDR1 is SGDLS and CDR2 is YYNGEE. The CDR3 sequence is CASSASGEDTQYF. CDR3 sequence (DNA): TGTGCCAGCAGCGCCTCGGGGGAAGATACGCAGTATTTT.

The chain employs TRBV4-2 and TRBJ1-3; 9 bases are shared with TRBD1. The V and J ends lost 0 bases and 2 bases, in that order; junction bases with no gene match: 17. In germline, CDR1 is LGHNA, CDR2 YNFKEQ. The CDR3 loop spans 21 amino acids. The CDR3 coding sequence is TGTGCCAGCAGCCAAGATGAGGGACAGGGACAAGTTTTATCGGCTGGAAACACCATATATTTT. Translated, it gives CASSQDEGQGQVLSAGNTIYF.

This clone was picked up one time. Here the CDR3 DNA reads TGTGCCAGCAGCAAAGGAAGGTTGGGCAATCAGCCCCAGCATTTT. It encodes CASSKGRLGNQPQHF. This sequence joins TRBV21-1 and TRBJ1-5. TRBV21-1 is noted as a pseudogene. The CDR3 has 15 amino acids.

This chain connects TRBV19 to TRBJ2-1; TRBD2 matches at 12 bases. The germline V gene has CDR1 LNHDA and CDR2 SQIVND (reference sequence). V trimming: 4 bases; J trimming: 2 bases; junction bases outside the gene matches: 9. The length of the CDR3 is 18 residues. As DNA, the CDR3 is TGTGCCAGTAGTACATGGCTAGCGGGAGGGCCAACCTACAATGAGCAGTTCTTC. This encodes CASSTWLAGGPTYNEQFF.

CDR3 coding DNA: TGTGCCAGCTCACCACTATCTGGGGCGTATACAGCCTACGAGCAGTACTTC. Translated: CASSPLSGAYTAYEQYF. The chain recombines TRBV18 with TRBJ2-7, with D perhaps matching TRBD1 (5 bases). CDR3 length: 17 amino acids. Trimming cost V 1 base and J 2 bases, with 18 bases left between them. CDR1 KGHSH and CDR2 LQKENI come from the germline V gene.

The chain uses TRBV30 and TRBJ2-1, with D possibly being TRBD2 (6 bases). V dropped 7 bases and J dropped 4 bases, with 14 bases sitting between them. Germline V lookup: CDR1 GTSNPN, CDR2 SVGIG (reference sequence). This CDR3 is built from 13 residues. The CDR3 spells CASGLLRYNEQFF. The DNA of the CDR3 is TGTGCCTCGGGACTCCTGAGGTACAATGAGCAGTTCTTC.

This chain uses TRBV5-1 with TRBJ2-5, with D unclear. V lost 1 base and J 5 bases, leaving 9 bases between the germline ends. CDR1 is SGHRS and CDR2 is YFSETQ in the germline V gene. CDR3 length: 13 amino acids. In DNA, the CDR3 is TGCGCCAGCAGCTTGAACTCGAGGGAGACCCAGTACTTC. This translates into CASSLNSRETQYF.

The chain combines TRBV6-5 with TRBJ2-7; no reliable D call. The CDR3 consists of 13 residues. Trimming shortened V by 6 bases and J by 3 bases, and 12 bases separated the two germline ends. The germline CDR1 and CDR2 sequences are MNHEY and SVGAGI. The DNA of the CDR3 is TGTGCCAGCAGCCCTGGCACAAACTACGAGCAGTACTTC. Encoded protein: CASSPGTNYEQYF.

This sequence joins TRBV6-5 and TRBJ2-7; no clear D. The CDR3 is made up of 14 amino acids. The germline CDR1 and CDR2 sequences are MNHEY and SVGAGI. Trimming took 0 bases from V and 4 from J, leaving 10 bases between them. The CDR3 loop reads CASSYSSHPYEQYF. The CDR3 DNA is TGTGCCAGCAGTTACTCGTCTCACCCGTACGAGCAGTACTTC.

This chain links TRBV2 with TRBJ1-1, with TRBD1 matching 9 bases. The CDR3 is 13 residues long. CDR1 is SNHLY, CDR2 FYNNEI, per germline. Unmatched junction bases numbered 3, after V lost 5 bases and J lost 5 bases. The CDR3 is CASSTGGRTEAFF. DNA for the CDR3: TGTGCCAGCAGTACAGGGGGCCGGACTGAAGCTTTCTTT.